This T cell receptor beta chain was documented in a study of blood T cell repertoires in COVID-19. Study-wide context: T cells, B-cell-depleted T cells, or PBMCs provided the cDNA or gDNA that served as material.

V trimming: 4 bases; J trimming: 1 base; junction bases outside the gene matches: 5. The CDR3 is made up of 15 amino acids. Germline CDR1 is SGHTA and CDR2 is FQGTGA. The assay was immunoSEQ multiplex PCR, and TCRdb's table has in-frame clones only and misses some. Seen here are over 200,000 clones, about 87% observed once, and the top ten hold roughly 3%. The rearrangement links TRBV7-3 to TRBJ1-2, with TRBD1 matching 8 bases. This clonotype was obtained from a man younger than 40 with COVID-19, enrolled during active disease. Sample: peripheral blood. CDR3 DNA: TGTGCCAGCAGCTCCGGACAGGGCAATAACTATGGCTACACCTTC. Translated: CASSSGQGNNYGYTF.